A single sample gave rise to the 26 T cell receptor beta chains below, sequenced in a study of cytomegalovirus exposure and HLA in healthy donors. Assay: immunoSEQ multiplex PCR; the TCRdb copy retains only in-frame clones and omits some. The repertoire includes approximately 160,000 clones, 85% of them detected once, and 2% to 2.5% sits in the top ten. Specimen: PBMCs. The receptors here all came from a man in his thirties or forties in good health and CMV-seropositive.

This chain connects TRBV7-6 to TRBJ2-1; 7 nucleotides match TRBD1. The CDR3 runs to 15 residues. CDR1 and CDR2 (germline): SGHVS, FNYEAQ. V was clipped by 1 base and J by 4 bases; unmatched bases: 4. The CDR3 protein is CASSLDEGAYNEQFF. DNA of the CDR3: TGTGCCAGCAGCTTAGATGAGGGGGCTTACAATGAGCAGTTCTTC.

This sequence joins TRBV27 and TRBJ1-2; 8 bases are shared with TRBD1. Germline CDR1 is MNHEY and CDR2 is SMNVEV (reference sequence). This CDR3 contains 15 residues. The junction had 5 bases not matched to a gene; V was cut back by 2 bases and J by 3 bases. As DNA, the CDR3 is TGTGCCAGCAGTTTAACCCAGGGGGCAGACTATGGCTACACCTTC. This codes for CASSLTQGADYGYTF.

This chain joins TRBV15 and TRBJ2-7; D gene ambiguous. Deletions cut 0 bases from V and 3 bases from J, with 12 bases between. Germline CDR1 and CDR2: LNHNV and YYDKDF (reference sequence). The CDR3 loop spans 15 amino acids. In nucleotides, the CDR3 is TGTGCCACCAGCAGAGATCTCGCAGGCCTCTACGAGCAGTACTTC. Translated: CATSRDLAGLYEQYF.

The chain has TRBV4-3 and TRBJ2-1; TRBD2 aligns across 8 bases. The CDR3 length is 16 residues. The germline CDR1 and CDR2 sequences are LGHNA and YSLEER. Trimming at V came to 2 bases and at J to 5 bases, leaving 8 bases not matched to a gene. In DNA form, the CDR3 reads TGCGCCAGCAGCCAAAACCCGGGGGGGCTCGACAATGAGCAGTTCTTC. Translated, it gives CASSQNPGGLDNEQFF.

The DNA of the CDR3 is TGCGCCAGCAGCCCCAGACAGGGTAGGAACACTGAAGCTTTCTTT. Amino acid sequence: CASSPRQGRNTEAFF. The chain is built from TRBV5-1 and TRBJ1-1; TRBD1 matches at 7 bases. V lost 4 bases and J lost 1; bases outside the gene matches: 7. Germline-derived CDR1 and CDR2 are SGHRS and YFSETQ. The CDR3 totals 15 residues. Full variable domain (missing parts from reference TRBV5-1 and TRBJ1-1): KAGVTQTPRYLIKTRGQQVTLSCSPISGHRSVSWYQQTPGQGLQFLFEYFSETQRNKGNFPGRFSGRQFSNSRSEMNVSTLELGDSALYLCASSPRQGRNTEAFFGQGTRLTVV.

This chain links TRBV29-1 with TRBJ2-3; maybe TRBD1 (5 bases). Trimming stripped 0 bases from V and 2 bases from J, with 15 bases between. The CDR3 extends over 16 amino acids. Per germline, CDR1 SQVTM and CDR2 ANQGSEA. CDR3 DNA: TGCAGCGTTGAAGATCAGGTCAGGGTTCCCACAGATACGCAGTATTTT. Protein product: CSVEDQVRVPTDTQYF.

V usage is TRBV13 and J usage is TRBJ1-2; the D is unclear. Germline V lookup: CDR1 PRHDT, CDR2 FYEKMQ (reference sequence). V was clipped by 0 bases and J by 3 bases, with 14 bases between them. This CDR3 contains 16 residues. The CDR3 bases are TGTGCCAGCAGCTTAGGTCCCCCTGCGGCGGACTATGGCTACACCTTC. Protein sequence: CASSLGPPAADYGYTF.

The chain is built from TRBV7-8 and TRBJ1-2; 10 bases match TRBD1. There are 15 residues in the CDR3. The V segment lost 5 bases and the J segment 4 bases; nucleotides outside the gene matches: 7. Germline V gene sequence: CDR1 SGHVS, CDR2 FQNEAQ. Here the CDR3 reads CASSQRQGAAYGYTF. Written as DNA, the CDR3 is TGTGCCAGCAGCCAACGACAGGGGGCGGCCTATGGCTACACCTTC.

This clone was recorded once. V is TRBV20-1 and J is TRBJ2-7; D gene uncertain. The CDR3 is 11 residues long. Per the germline V gene, CDR1 is DFQATT and CDR2 is SNEGSKA (reference sequence). Trimming took off 2 bases at V and 4 bases at J, with 6 bases between the two ends. The CDR3 spells CSARLVYEQYF. CDR3 DNA: TGCAGTGCTAGACTCGTATACGAGCAGTACTTC.

The chain links TRBV25-1 to TRBJ2-1; no clear D gene. The CDR3 is 12 residues long. Trimming cost V 4 bases and J 9 bases, with 10 bases left between them. CDR1 is MGHDK and CDR2 is SYGVNS in the germline V gene. The CDR3 sequence is CASSVLDIEQFF. The CDR3 nucleotides are TGTGCCAGCAGTGTTCTAGATATTGAGCAGTTCTTC. Full variable domain (rest looked up from reference TRBV25-1 and TRBJ2-1): EADIYQTPRYLVIGTGKKITLECSQTMGHDKMYWYQQDPGMELHLIHYSYGVNSTEKGDLSSESTVSRIRTEHFPLTLESARPSHTSQYLCASSVLDIEQFFGPGTRLTVL.

The chain couples TRBV12-5 to TRBJ2-5; TRBD2 aligns across 10 bases. With V trimmed by 2 bases and J by 5 bases, 5 bases remained unmatched. This CDR3 spans 15 amino acids. Germline CDR1 LGHNT, CDR2 FRNRAP. The CDR3 DNA sequence: TGTGCTAGTGGTTTGCCAGCGGGGGGGCAGGAGACCCAGTACTTC. Residues: CASGLPAGGQETQYF.

The rearrangement links TRBV6-5 to TRBJ1-5; possible D gene TRBD1, 5 bases. Trimming took 5 bases from V and 7 from J, leaving 15 bases between them. The CDR3 is 14 residues long. Germline CDR1 reads MNHEY; CDR2 reads SVGAGI. The CDR3 DNA reads as TGTGCCAGCAGTACGGCTCAGGGTGGCCAGCCCCAGCATTTT. Encoded protein: CASSTAQGGQPQHF.

This clone appeared once. Compared with germline, one end of the junction differs, possibly owing to a read error. The chain links TRBV7-7 to TRBJ2-3, with 9 bases aligning to TRBD1. Germline V lookup: CDR1 SSHAT, CDR2 FNYEAQ (reference sequence). There are 14 residues in the CDR3. In DNA form, the CDR3 reads TGTGCTAGCAGCTTTGGACAGGGGTTAGATACGCAGTATTTT. This sequence encodes CASSFGQGLDTQYF.

This rearrangement joins TRBV6-6 to TRBJ1-3; D is unclear. This CDR3 contains 12 residues. With 6 bases removed from V and 8 bases from J, the gap between germline ends came to 11 bases. Germline V gene data show CDR1 as MNHNY and CDR2 as SVGAGI (reference sequence). The CDR3 DNA is TGTGCCAGCAGACCCGCGGCCGACACCATATATTTT. Its protein is CASRPAADTIYF.

The chain has TRBV27 and TRBJ1-2, with D unresolved. CDR3 length: 13 amino acids. Trimming took off 6 bases at V and 6 bases at J, with 14 bases between the two ends. From germline, CDR1 is MNHEY and CDR2 SMNVEV (reference sequence). DNA for the CDR3: TGTGCCAGCAGGGGAGGACTAAGGGATGGCTACACCTTC. It yields the protein CASRGGLRDGYTF.

This rearrangement joins TRBV4-3 to TRBJ2-7, with TRBD2 matching over 8 bases. The CDR3 is 17 residues long. The germline CDR1 and CDR2 sequences are LGHNA and YSLEER. The V gene end was trimmed by 0 bases and the J gene end by 0 bases; junction bases not matched to a gene: 7. CDR3 DNA: TGCGCCAGCAGCCAAGAACCTCCGGGACTAGTCTCCTACGAGCAGTACTTC. Translation gives CASSQEPPGLVSYEQYF.

V and J are TRBV6-5 and TRBJ2-5; 9 positions match TRBD1. Germline V gene sequence: CDR1 MNHEY, CDR2 SVGAGI. Trimming took 0 bases from V and 6 from J; bases not matched to a gene: 5. The CDR3 is 15 amino acids. The CDR3 DNA is TGTGCCAGCAGTTACTCCGGGACAGGGTTAAAGACCCAGTACTTC. Protein: CASSYSGTGLKTQYF.

The CDR3, as DNA: TGTGCCAGCAGTCCGACAAACAGGGACGAGCAGTACTTC. Protein: CASSPTNRDEQYF. The genes are TRBV27 and TRBJ2-7, with D tentatively TRBD1 (6 bases). Trimming shortened V by 5 bases and J by 5 bases, and 13 bases separated the two germline ends. The CDR3 contains 13 residues. Germline V gene lookup returns CDR1 MNHEY and CDR2 SMNVEV (reference sequence).

Notes on this clone: At one of its ends the junction is not consistent with the germline gene, which may arise from a read error. The rearrangement links TRBV5-4 to TRBJ2-7; D might be TRBD1 (5 bases). CDR1 SGHNT and CDR2 YYREEE come from the germline V gene (reference sequence). The CDR3 totals 12 residues. The CDR3 coding sequence is TGTGTCAGCAGCTCCGACAGCTACGAGCAGTACTTC. Amino acids: CVSSSDSYEQYF.

This chain connects TRBV7-2 to TRBJ2-3; 11 bases are a match to TRBD2. The germline gives CDR1 SGHTA, CDR2 FQGNSA. This CDR3 is 16 amino acids long. Losses at the gene ends were 1 base for V and 6 bases for J; bases not matched to a gene: 6. The CDR3 nucleotides read TGTGCCAGCAGCTTAGTGGTAGCGGGGGGGCCTGATACGCAGTATTTT. Protein product: CASSLVVAGGPDTQYF.

The V gene is TRBV2, the J gene TRBJ2-7, with 7 positions matching TRBD1. The length of the CDR3 is 14 residues. Germline CDR1 SNHLY, CDR2 FYNNEI. V lost 4 bases to trimming and J lost 3 bases; unmatched junction nucleotides: 6. This CDR3 reads CASSARTGNYEQYF. CDR3 sequence (DNA): TGTGCCAGCAGTGCCCGGACAGGTAACTACGAGCAGTACTTC.

This clone was seen a handful of times. CDR3 region: CAINTGQQNTEAFF. Written as DNA, the CDR3 is TGTGCCATCAATACCGGACAGCAGAACACTGAAGCTTTCTTT. The V gene is TRBV10-3, the J gene TRBJ1-1; D is perhaps TRBD1 (6 bases). This CDR3 comprises 14 residues. Germline V gene lookup returns CDR1 ENHRY and CDR2 SYGVKD. With 7 bases removed from V and 1 base from J, the gap between germline ends came to 13 bases.

This clone was seen a single time. V and J are TRBV9 and TRBJ2-7, with 12 positions matching TRBD2. The CDR3 contains 15 residues. The J segment lost 1 base and the V segment lost 4 bases, leaving 3 bases of the junction unmatched. In germline, CDR1 is SGDLS, CDR2 YYNGEE. DNA for the CDR3: TGTGCCAGCAGCATCGGGACTAGCGGGTCCTACGAGCAGTACTTC. It is translated as CASSIGTSGSYEQYF.

V usage is TRBV2 and J usage is TRBJ2-2, with 12 bases identical to TRBD1. The J segment lost 1 base and the V segment lost 5 bases, leaving 2 bases of the junction unmatched. Germline lookup yields CDR1 SNHLY and CDR2 FYNNEI. The length of the CDR3 is 16 residues. The CDR3 DNA follows: TGTGCCAGCAGTTGGGACAGGGGGCAGAACACCGGGGAGCTGTTTTTT. Translation gives CASSWDRGQNTGELFF.

The chain joins TRBV5-1 to TRBJ2-3; possibly TRBD2 for D (6 bases). The V and J ends lost 4 bases and 3 bases respectively, with 12 bases between them. Germline-derived CDR1 and CDR2 are SGHRS and YFSETQ. The length of the CDR3 is 14 residues. The CDR3: CASSPRLGTDTQYF. In DNA form, the CDR3 reads TGCGCCAGCAGCCCCCGACTAGGAACAGATACGCAGTATTTT.

This clone was seen just once. V and J are TRBV7-6 and TRBJ2-7; weak D call: TRBD2 (5 bases). Germline lookup yields CDR1 SGHVS and CDR2 FNYEAQ. V was clipped by 4 bases and J by 6 bases, with 10 bases between them. There are 12 residues in the CDR3. Here the CDR3 DNA reads TGTGCCAGCAGCTCCCGGGGTCCCGAGCAGTACTTC. This gives the protein CASSSRGPEQYF.